A single sample gave rise to the 20 T cell receptor beta chains below, sequenced in a study of CD8+ T cells in alopecia areata. cDNA serving as the sequencing template came from extracted, reverse transcribed RNA. Libraries were prepared by immunoSEQ multiplex PCR; TCRdb keeps only in-frame clonotypes and omits some of them. The table shows about 190,000 clones, with roughly 64% occurring only once. The treatment was: oral pan-JAK inhibitor, 5-10 mg twice daily. Specimen: CD8+ T cells sorted from blood, collected at week 24, from a patient treated with tofacitinib. Receptors were obtained from a human donor with alopecia areata.

The J gene is TRBJ2-1, the V gene TRBV4-1; D ambiguous. The CDR3 is 13 residues long. V lost 4 bases and J lost 4, with 8 bases in between. CDR1 is MGHRA, CDR2 YSYEKL, per germline. The CDR3, as DNA: TGCGCCAGCAGCCTGGCCGTATACAATGAGCAGTTCTTC. Its protein is CASSLAVYNEQFF.

This clone was seen once. The chain combines TRBV5-4 with TRBJ1-2; perhaps TRBD1 as D (5 bases). The CDR3 has 13 amino acids. CDR1 is SGHNT and CDR2 is YYREEE in the germline V gene (reference sequence). V shed 4 bases and J shed 4 bases, with 11 bases lying between them. The CDR3 here is CASSNRDAYGYTF. The CDR3 DNA sequence: TGTGCCAGCAGCAACCGGGACGCCTATGGCTACACCTTC.

The CDR3 DNA reads TGTGCCAGTAGTATGGGGTTAAACCCGGTTCGCAATCAGCCCCAGCATTTT. This encodes CASSMGLNPVRNQPQHF. The chain couples TRBV19 to TRBJ1-5; D ambiguous. V was shortened by 3 bases and J by 2 bases, with 17 bases between the two germline ends. This CDR3 has 17 amino acids. Looked up from germline, CDR1 is LNHDA and CDR2 is SQIVND (reference sequence).

The V and J genes are TRBV5-6 and TRBJ1-2; tentatively, D is TRBD1 (5 bases). Germline-derived CDR1 and CDR2 are SGHDT and YYEEEE. The CDR3 runs 14 residues. The V end lost 4 bases, the J end lost 6 bases, and 16 bases lay between the germline ends. CDR3 sequence: CASSPRGILHGYTF. CDR3 sequence (DNA): TGTGCCAGCAGCCCCCGGGGCATTCTTCATGGCTACACCTTC. Using reference TRBV5-6 and TRBJ1-2 for the parts outside the CDR3, the full variable domain is DAGVTQSPTHLIKTRGQQVTLRCSPKSGHDTVSWYQQALGQGPQFIFQYYEEEERQRGNFPDRFSGHQFPNYSSELNVNALLLGDSALYLCASSPRGILHGYTFGSGTRLTVV.

The chain combines TRBV9 with TRBJ2-5, with 7 bases that match TRBD2. After removal of 3 bases from V and 1 base from J, the junction contained 3 bases not matched to a gene. CDR3 length: 14 amino acids. Germline V CDR1 and CDR2: SGDLS, YYNGEE. The CDR3 protein is CASSGGGTQETQYF. CDR3 nucleotide sequence: TGTGCCAGCAGCGGGGGAGGGACCCAAGAGACCCAGTACTTC.

The chain combines TRBV27 with TRBJ1-4; TRBD1 matches at 7 bases. CDR3 length: 14 amino acids. In germline, CDR1 is MNHEY, CDR2 SMNVEV (reference sequence). The ends lost 5 bases at V and 10 bases at J; junction bases unmatched: 10. The CDR3 DNA reads as TGTGCCAGCAGTCGGACAGGTGCCTGGGGAAAACTGTTTTTT. Translating it yields CASSRTGAWGKLFF. The full variable domain, rest sourced from reference TRBV27 and TRBJ1-4, is EAQVTQNPRYLITVTGKKLTVTCSQNMNHEYMSWYRQDPGLGLRQIYYSMNVEVTDKGDVPEGYKVSRKEKRNFPLILESPSPNQTSLYFCASSRTGAWGKLFFGSGTQLSVL.

This chain joins TRBV5-1 and TRBJ2-2; TRBD2 matches 14 bases. Germline lookup yields CDR1 SGHRS and CDR2 YFSETQ. The CDR3 is 18 residues long. After removal of 4 bases from V and 5 bases from J, the junction contained 10 bases not matched to a gene. Here the CDR3 reads CASSEGLAGVQETGELFF. In nucleotides, the CDR3 is TGCGCCAGCAGCGAGGGACTAGCGGGGGTCCAGGAGACCGGGGAGCTGTTTTTT.

V gene TRBV9 combines with J gene TRBJ1-5, with D unclear. The CDR3 extends over 15 amino acids. Trimming pared 0 bases from V and 4 bases from J, leaving 11 bases between. Germline V gives CDR1 SGDLS, CDR2 YYNGEE. This CDR3 is CASSVDGLGNQPQHF. The CDR3 DNA reads TGTGCCAGCAGCGTAGATGGGTTAGGTAATCAGCCCCAGCATTTT.

The chain employs TRBV7-6 and TRBJ2-7; D uncertain. Trimming took off 1 base at V and 0 bases at J, with 10 bases between the two ends. The germline gives CDR1 SGHVS, CDR2 FNYEAQ. The CDR3 is made up of 15 amino acids. The CDR3 DNA follows: TGTGCCAGCAGCTTAGAACAGAAGCTCTCCTACGAGCAGTACTTC. It encodes CASSLEQKLSYEQYF.

The chain uses TRBV5-1 and TRBJ2-5, with TRBD1 as a possible D gene (6 bases). CDR3 length: 14 residues. V was cut by 2 bases and J by 5 bases, with 13 bases left in between. CDR1 and CDR2 from the germline V gene are SGHRS and YFSETQ. For the CDR3, the DNA is TGCGCCAGCAGCTTAGGGGGAAGGATGGAGACCCAGTACTTC. Amino acid sequence: CASSLGGRMETQYF.

The chain combines TRBV29-1 with TRBJ2-1, with 10 bases fitting TRBD1. V lost 6 bases, J lost 9 bases, and 11 bases stayed unmatched. This CDR3 region has 14 residues. Germline-derived CDR1 and CDR2 are SQVTM and ANQGSEA. The CDR3 spells CSVTPGTGEGEQFF. CDR3 nucleotides: TGCAGCGTCACTCCCGGGACAGGGGAGGGTGAGCAGTTCTTC.

Regarding this clone: The junction and the germline gene differ at one end; a read error may be behind it. This rearrangement joins TRBV29-1 to TRBJ2-1, with 8 bases matching TRBD1. Germline V gene lookup returns CDR1 SQVTM and CDR2 ANQGSEA. This CDR3 region has 14 residues. The CDR3 bases are TGCAGCGTTGGGCGACAGGGGCTCTACAATGGGCAGTTCTTC. Translated, it gives CSVGRQGLYNGQFF.

This clone was seen only a few times. V is TRBV18 and J is TRBJ2-3; possibly TRBD1 or TRBD2 for D (6 bases each). V lost 3 bases, J lost 1 base, and 23 bases lay in between. Per the germline V gene, CDR1 is KGHSH and CDR2 is LQKENI. The CDR3 is 19 amino acids. CDR3 nucleotides: TGTGCCAGCTCACCCCTGAATCCTGTGGAGGGGGGTGGCACAGATACGCAGTATTTT. This sequence encodes CASSPLNPVEGGGTDTQYF.

This chain uses TRBV29-1 with TRBJ1-2, with D perhaps TRBD1 (6 bases). CDR3 size: 12 residues. Trimming stripped 3 bases from V and 7 bases from J, with 12 bases between. Germline lookup yields CDR1 SQVTM and CDR2 ANQGSEA. In DNA form, the CDR3 reads TGCAGCGTTGACGCCGGGACATCTGGCTACACCTTC. This sequence encodes CSVDAGTSGYTF. The full variable domain, rest sourced from reference TRBV29-1 and TRBJ1-2, is SAVISQKPSRDICQRGTSLTIQCQVDSQVTMMFWYRQQPGQSLTLIATANQGSEATYESGFVIDKFPISRPNLTFSTLTVSNMSPEDSSIYLCSVDAGTSGYTFGSGTRLTVV.

The chain employs TRBV2 and TRBJ2-7, with TRBD1 matching 8 bases. The germline V gene has CDR1 SNHLY and CDR2 FYNNEI. The CDR3 is 14 amino acids. V lost 1 base to trimming and J lost 6 bases; unmatched junction nucleotides: 5. The CDR3 spells CASSEGTGSGEQYF. CDR3 DNA sequence: TGTGCCAGCAGTGAAGGGACAGGGTCGGGCGAGCAGTACTTC.

The rearrangement links TRBV29-1 to TRBJ2-7; D gene uncertain. Germline CDR1 and CDR2: SQVTM and ANQGSEA. With 2 bases removed from V and 0 bases from J, the gap between germline ends came to 14 bases. The CDR3 is 15 residues long. As DNA, the CDR3 is TGCAGCGTTGAACTCGCGACGAGAAGCTCCTACGAGCAGTACTTC. Amino acids: CSVELATRSSYEQYF.

The chain links TRBV29-1 to TRBJ2-5; TRBD2 is a possible D gene (5 bases). Germline loops: CDR1 SQVTM, CDR2 ANQGSEA. The CDR3 is 15 amino acids. V was cut by 3 bases and J by 4 bases, with 18 bases left in between. CDR3 nucleotides: TGCAGCGTTGACGGGGTCGGAGCCGAAACAGAGACCCAGTACTTC. It codes for CSVDGVGAETETQYF.

CDR3 sequence (DNA): TGTGCCACCTATTCAGGCGGGGTGGGCAATGAGCAGTTCTTC. Its translation: CATYSGGVGNEQFF. V is TRBV15 and J is TRBJ2-1; tentative D call: TRBD2 (6 bases). Germline CDR1 LNHNV, CDR2 YYDKDF (reference sequence). This CDR3 is built from 14 residues. V dropped 8 bases and J dropped 6 bases, with 17 bases sitting between them.

The chain couples TRBV4-1 to TRBJ2-7; 8 nucleotides match TRBD1. V was clipped by 4 bases and J by 2 bases; unmatched bases: 7. This CDR3 region has 15 residues. Germline-derived CDR1 and CDR2 are MGHRA and YSYEKL. The CDR3 sequence is CASSPLGTGTYEQYF. For the CDR3, the DNA is TGCGCCAGCAGCCCGCTAGGGACAGGAACCTACGAGCAGTACTTC.

CDR3 DNA: TGTGCCAGCAGCTTAGGGATCGGCTCCTACGAGCAGTACTTC. Translated, it gives CASSLGIGSYEQYF. V usage is TRBV13 and J usage is TRBJ2-7, with no clear D. The CDR3 spans 14 residues. V gave up 0 bases and J gave up 0 bases, with 6 bases separating them. From germline, CDR1 is PRHDT and CDR2 FYEKMQ (reference sequence).